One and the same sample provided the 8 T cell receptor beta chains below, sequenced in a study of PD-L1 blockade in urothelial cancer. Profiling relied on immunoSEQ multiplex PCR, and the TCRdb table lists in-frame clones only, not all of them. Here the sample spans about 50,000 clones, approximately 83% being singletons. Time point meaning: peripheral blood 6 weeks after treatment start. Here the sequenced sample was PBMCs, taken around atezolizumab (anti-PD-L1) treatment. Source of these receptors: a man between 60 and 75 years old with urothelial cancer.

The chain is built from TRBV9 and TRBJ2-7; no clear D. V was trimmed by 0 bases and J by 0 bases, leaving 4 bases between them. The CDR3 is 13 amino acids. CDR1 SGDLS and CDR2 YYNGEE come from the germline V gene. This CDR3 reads CASSVGSSYEQYF. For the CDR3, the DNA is TGTGCCAGCAGCGTAGGGAGCTCCTACGAGCAGTACTTC.

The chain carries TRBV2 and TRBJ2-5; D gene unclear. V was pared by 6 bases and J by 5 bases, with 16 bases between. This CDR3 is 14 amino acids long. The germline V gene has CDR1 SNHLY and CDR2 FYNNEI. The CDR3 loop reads CASSPLDTRETQYF. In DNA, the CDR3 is TGTGCCAGCAGCCCCCTTGACACTCGGGAGACCCAGTACTTC.

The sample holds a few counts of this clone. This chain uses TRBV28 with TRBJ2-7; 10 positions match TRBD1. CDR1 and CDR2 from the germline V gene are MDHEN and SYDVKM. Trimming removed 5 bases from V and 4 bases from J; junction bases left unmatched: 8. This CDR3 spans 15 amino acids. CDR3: CASSPRGQGSYEQYF. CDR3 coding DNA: TGTGCCAGCAGTCCTCGGGGACAGGGGTCGTACGAGCAGTACTTC.

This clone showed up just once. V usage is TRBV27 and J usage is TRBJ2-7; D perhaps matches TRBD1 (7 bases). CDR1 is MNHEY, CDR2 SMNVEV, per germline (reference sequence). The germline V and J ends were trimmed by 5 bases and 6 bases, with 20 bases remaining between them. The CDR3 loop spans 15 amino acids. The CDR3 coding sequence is TGTGCCAGCAGTCTTTACCTCGGACAGGAGGGCGAGCAGTACTTC. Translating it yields CASSLYLGQEGEQYF.

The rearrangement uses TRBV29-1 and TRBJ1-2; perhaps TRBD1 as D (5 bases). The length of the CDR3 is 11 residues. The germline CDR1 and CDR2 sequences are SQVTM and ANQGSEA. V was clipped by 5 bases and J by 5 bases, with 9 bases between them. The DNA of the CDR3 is TGCAGCGTTAGCAGGGAATATGGCTACACCTTC. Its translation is CSVSREYGYTF. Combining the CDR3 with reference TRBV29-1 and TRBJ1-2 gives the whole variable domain SAVISQKPSRDICQRGTSLTIQCQVDSQVTMMFWYRQQPGQSLTLIATANQGSEATYESGFVIDKFPISRPNLTFSTLTVSNMSPEDSSIYLCSVSREYGYTFGSGTRLTVV.

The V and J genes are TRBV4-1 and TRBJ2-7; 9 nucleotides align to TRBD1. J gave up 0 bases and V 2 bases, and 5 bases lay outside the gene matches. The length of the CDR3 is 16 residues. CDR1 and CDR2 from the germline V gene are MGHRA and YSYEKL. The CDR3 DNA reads TGCGCCAGCAGCCAACAACCGGGACAGGGCTCCTACGAGCAGTACTTC. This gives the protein CASSQQPGQGSYEQYF.

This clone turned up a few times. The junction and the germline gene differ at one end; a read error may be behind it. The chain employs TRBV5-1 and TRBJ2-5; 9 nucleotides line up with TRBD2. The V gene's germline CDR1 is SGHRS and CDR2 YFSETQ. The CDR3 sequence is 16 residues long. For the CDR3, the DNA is TGCGCCAGCAGTCCCCAAGGGCGGGGGGGGCCCACAATTCCGCACTTC. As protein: CASSPQGRGGPTIPHF.

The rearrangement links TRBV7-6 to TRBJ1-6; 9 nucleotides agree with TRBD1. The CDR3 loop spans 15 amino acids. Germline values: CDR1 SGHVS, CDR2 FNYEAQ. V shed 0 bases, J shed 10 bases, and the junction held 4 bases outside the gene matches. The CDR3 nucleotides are TGTGCCAGCAGCTTAGCGGGACAGGGTCAATCACCCCTCCACTTT. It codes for CASSLAGQGQSPLHF.